Reported below is one TCR beta chain. Its antigen is currently unknown. The data were produced by immunoSEQ multiplex PCR, yet TCRdb's version contains in-frame clones alone and is incomplete. The data show over a million clones, over 95% seen once. The data originate from a study of shared clonotypes between healthy human individuals. Trimming cost V 0 bases and J 4 bases, with 14 bases left between them. The CDR3 is made up of 15 amino acids. Germline V gene lookup returns CDR1 SGHRS and CDR2 YFSETQ. Findings and limits, study-wide: A handful of donors held about 5% of naive CD4 clonotypes in common.

The chain carries TRBV5-1 and TRBJ2-7; tentative D call: TRBD1 (6 bases). This clonotype was obtained from a man aged 25-45 years in good health. Sequences were obtained from naive CD4+ T cells sorted from blood. Noted subset: CD45RA+ positively selected. CDR3 loop: CASSLEQGSRYEQYF. The CDR3 region has the DNA TGCGCCAGCAGCTTGGAACAGGGTAGTCGGTACGAGCAGTACTTC.